Given below is one T cell receptor (beta chain) in context. Naive CD8 isolation took CD45RO-negative cells positively selected for CCR7 and excluded terminally differentiated effector memory CD45RA+ cells. Replicate sorted-subset PCRs were loaded with around 0.2 ug DNA, about 28,000 T cell genomes. Repertoires were generated with immunoSEQ multiplex PCR, while TCRdb's copy carries only in-frame clones and drops some. The sample contains 1.5 million to 2.5 million clones, roughly 94% of which appear only once. This record comes from a study of shared clonotypes between healthy human individuals. V was clipped by 6 bases and J by 3 bases, with 9 bases between them. Looked up from germline, CDR1 is MNHEY and CDR2 is SMNVEV (reference sequence). The CDR3 length is 12 residues.

J is TRBJ2-7 and V is TRBV27, with D unresolved. The source material was naive CD8+ T cells sorted from blood. This receptor was identified in a man younger than 35 in good health. CDR3 in amino acids: CASSLTYYEQYF. CDR3 bases: TGTGCCAGCAGCCTGACTTACTACGAGCAGTACTTC.